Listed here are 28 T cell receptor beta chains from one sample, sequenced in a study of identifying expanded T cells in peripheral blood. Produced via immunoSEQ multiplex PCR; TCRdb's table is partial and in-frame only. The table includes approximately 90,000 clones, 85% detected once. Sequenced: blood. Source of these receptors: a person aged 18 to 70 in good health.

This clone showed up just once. The CDR3 sequence is CASSQAPDRGPLSYGYTF. The CDR3 coding sequence is TGCGCCAGCAGCCAAGCTCCAGACAGGGGGCCCTTAAGTTATGGCTACACCTTC. The chain couples TRBV4-1 to TRBJ1-2, with 10 bases lining up with TRBD1. Germline trimming cut 1 base from V and 5 bases from J; bases unmatched to any gene: 13. This CDR3 is 18 amino acids long. CDR1 MGHRA and CDR2 YSYEKL come from the germline V gene.

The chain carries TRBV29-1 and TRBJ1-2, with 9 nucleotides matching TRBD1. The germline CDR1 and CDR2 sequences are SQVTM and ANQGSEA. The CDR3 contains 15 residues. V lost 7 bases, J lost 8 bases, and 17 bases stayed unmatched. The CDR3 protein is CSAKFPGQGSGGYTF. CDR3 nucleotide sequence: TGCAGCGCCAAATTCCCCGGACAGGGGAGCGGAGGCTACACCTTC.

The CDR3 sequence is CASSHRGLAAEQYF. The DNA of the CDR3 is TGTGCCAGCAGTCACAGAGGACTAGCCGCCGAGCAGTACTTC. This chain uses TRBV27 with TRBJ2-7; 8 bases match TRBD2. This CDR3 spans 14 amino acids. Germline V gives CDR1 MNHEY, CDR2 SMNVEV (reference sequence). With 5 bases clipped from V and 6 bases from J, the junction kept 9 bases outside the gene matches.

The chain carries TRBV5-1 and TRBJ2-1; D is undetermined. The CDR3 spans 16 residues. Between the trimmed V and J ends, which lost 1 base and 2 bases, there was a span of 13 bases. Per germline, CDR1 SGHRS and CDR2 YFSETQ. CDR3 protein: CASSLKVATTYNEQFF. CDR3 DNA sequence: TGCGCCAGCAGCTTGAAGGTGGCGACAACCTACAATGAGCAGTTCTTC.

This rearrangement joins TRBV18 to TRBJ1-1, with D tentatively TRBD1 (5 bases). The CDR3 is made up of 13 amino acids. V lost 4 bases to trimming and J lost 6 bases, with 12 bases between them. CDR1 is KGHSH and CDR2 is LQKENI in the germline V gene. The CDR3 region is CASSRQGGAEAFF. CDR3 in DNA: TGTGCCAGCTCACGGCAGGGAGGAGCTGAAGCTTTCTTT.

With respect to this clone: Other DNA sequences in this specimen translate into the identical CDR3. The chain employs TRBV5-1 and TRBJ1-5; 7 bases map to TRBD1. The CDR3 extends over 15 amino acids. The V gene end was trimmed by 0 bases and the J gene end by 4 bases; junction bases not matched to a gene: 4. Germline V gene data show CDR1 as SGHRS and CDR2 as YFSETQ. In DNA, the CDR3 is TGCGCCAGCAGCTTGGGAGGGACAGATAATCAGCCCCAGCATTTT. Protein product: CASSLGGTDNQPQHF.

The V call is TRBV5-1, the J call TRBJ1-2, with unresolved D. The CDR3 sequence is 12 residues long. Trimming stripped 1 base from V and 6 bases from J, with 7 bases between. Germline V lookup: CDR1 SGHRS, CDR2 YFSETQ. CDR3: CASSLTYDGYTF. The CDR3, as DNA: TGCGCCAGCAGCTTGACCTATGATGGCTACACCTTC. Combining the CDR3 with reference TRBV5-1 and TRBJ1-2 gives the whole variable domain KAGVTQTPRYLIKTRGQQVTLSCSPISGHRSVSWYQQTPGQGLQFLFEYFSETQRNKGNFPGRFSGRQFSNSRSEMNVSTLELGDSALYLCASSLTYDGYTFGSGTRLTVV.

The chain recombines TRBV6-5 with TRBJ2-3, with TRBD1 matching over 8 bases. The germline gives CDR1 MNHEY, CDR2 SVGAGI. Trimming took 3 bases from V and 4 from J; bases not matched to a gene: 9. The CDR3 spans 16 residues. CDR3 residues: CASSYSGQGLADTQYF. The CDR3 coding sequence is TGTGCCAGCAGTTATTCTGGACAGGGCCTGGCAGATACGCAGTATTTT.

CDR3 protein: CASSFTSQETQYF. The CDR3 nucleotides are TGCGCCAGCAGCTTTACCAGCCAAGAGACCCAGTACTTC. This rearrangement joins TRBV5-1 to TRBJ2-5; D gene ambiguous. The CDR3 runs 13 residues. The V and J ends lost 2 bases and 1 base respectively, with 6 bases between them. CDR1 is SGHRS, CDR2 YFSETQ, per germline.

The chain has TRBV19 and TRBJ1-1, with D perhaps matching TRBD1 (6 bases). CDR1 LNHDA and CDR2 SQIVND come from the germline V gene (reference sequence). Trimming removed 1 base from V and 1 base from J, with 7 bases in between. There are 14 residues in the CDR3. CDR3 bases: TGTGCCAGTAGTATAGGACAGGCGAACACTGAAGCTTTCTTT. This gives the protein CASSIGQANTEAFF.

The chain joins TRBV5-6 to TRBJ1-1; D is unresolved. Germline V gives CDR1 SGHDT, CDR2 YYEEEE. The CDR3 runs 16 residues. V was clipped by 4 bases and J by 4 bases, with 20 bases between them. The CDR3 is CASSRLLHSQTTEAFF. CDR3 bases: TGTGCCAGCAGCCGCCTTCTTCACTCTCAGACCACTGAAGCTTTCTTT. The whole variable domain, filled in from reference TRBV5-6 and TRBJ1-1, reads DAGVTQSPTHLIKTRGQQVTLRCSPKSGHDTVSWYQQALGQGPQFIFQYYEEEERQRGNFPDRFSGHQFPNYSSELNVNALLLGDSALYLCASSRLLHSQTTEAFFGQGTRLTVV.

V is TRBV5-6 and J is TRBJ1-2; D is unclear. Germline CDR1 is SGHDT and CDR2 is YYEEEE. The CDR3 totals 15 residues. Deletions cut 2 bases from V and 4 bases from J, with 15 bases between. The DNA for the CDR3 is TGTGCCAGCAGCTTTGTGTCTTTCCTCAGCTATGGCTACACCTTC. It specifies CASSFVSFLSYGYTF.

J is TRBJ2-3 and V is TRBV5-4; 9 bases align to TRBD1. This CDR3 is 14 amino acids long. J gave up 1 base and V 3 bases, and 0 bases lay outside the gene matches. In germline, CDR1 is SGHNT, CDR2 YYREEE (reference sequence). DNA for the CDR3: TGTGCCAGCAGCTGGGACAGGGGCACAGATACGCAGTATTTT. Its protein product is CASSWDRGTDTQYF.

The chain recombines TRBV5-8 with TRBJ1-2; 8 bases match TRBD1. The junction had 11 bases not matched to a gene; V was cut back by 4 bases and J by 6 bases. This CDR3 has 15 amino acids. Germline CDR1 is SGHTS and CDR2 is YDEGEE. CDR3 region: CASSQAYRGSDGYTF. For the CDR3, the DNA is TGTGCCAGCAGCCAGGCGTACAGGGGGAGCGATGGCTACACCTTC.

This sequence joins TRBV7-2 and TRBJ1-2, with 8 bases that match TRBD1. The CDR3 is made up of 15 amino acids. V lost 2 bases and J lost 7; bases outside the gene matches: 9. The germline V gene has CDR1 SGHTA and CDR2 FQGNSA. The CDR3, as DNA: TGTGCCAGCAGCTTACTTCTGACAGGGGAGGGTGGCTACACCTTC. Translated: CASSLLLTGEGGYTF.

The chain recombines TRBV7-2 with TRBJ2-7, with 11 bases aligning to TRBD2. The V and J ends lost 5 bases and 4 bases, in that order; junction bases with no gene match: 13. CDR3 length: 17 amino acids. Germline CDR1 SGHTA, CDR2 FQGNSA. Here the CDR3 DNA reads TGTGCCAGCAGCCAAACATTAGCGGGGGGGCGACTGTACGAGCAGTACTTC. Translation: CASSQTLAGGRLYEQYF.

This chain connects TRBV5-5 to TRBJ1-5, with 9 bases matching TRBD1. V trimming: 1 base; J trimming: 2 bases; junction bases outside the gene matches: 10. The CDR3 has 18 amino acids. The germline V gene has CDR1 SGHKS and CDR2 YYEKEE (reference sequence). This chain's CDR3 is CASSLTPGTGTGNQPQHF. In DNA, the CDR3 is TGTGCCAGCAGCTTGACCCCGGGGACAGGGACGGGCAATCAGCCCCAGCATTTT.

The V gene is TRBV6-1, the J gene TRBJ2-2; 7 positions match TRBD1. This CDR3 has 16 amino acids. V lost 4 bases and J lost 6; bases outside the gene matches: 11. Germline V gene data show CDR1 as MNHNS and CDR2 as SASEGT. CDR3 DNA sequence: TGTGCCAGCAGTGCCCCCGACAGGGCCGTGGCCGGGGAGCTGTTTTTT. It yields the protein CASSAPDRAVAGELFF.

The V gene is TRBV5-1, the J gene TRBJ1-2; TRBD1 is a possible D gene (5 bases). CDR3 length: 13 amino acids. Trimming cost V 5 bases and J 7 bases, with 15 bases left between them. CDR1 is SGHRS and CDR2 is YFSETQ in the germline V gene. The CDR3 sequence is CASSFAGTGGYTF. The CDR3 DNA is TGCGCCAGCAGTTTTGCCGGGACTGGTGGCTACACCTTC.

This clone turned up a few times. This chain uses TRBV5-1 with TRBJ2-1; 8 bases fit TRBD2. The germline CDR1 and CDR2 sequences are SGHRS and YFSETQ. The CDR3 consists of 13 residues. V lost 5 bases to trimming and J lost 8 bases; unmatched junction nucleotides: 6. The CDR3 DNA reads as TGCGCCAGCAGTAAAGCAGCGGGGGATGAGCAGTTCTTC. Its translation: CASSKAAGDEQFF. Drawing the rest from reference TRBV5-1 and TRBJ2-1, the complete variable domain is KAGVTQTPRYLIKTRGQQVTLSCSPISGHRSVSWYQQTPGQGLQFLFEYFSETQRNKGNFPGRFSGRQFSNSRSEMNVSTLELGDSALYLCASSKAAGDEQFFGPGTRLTVL.

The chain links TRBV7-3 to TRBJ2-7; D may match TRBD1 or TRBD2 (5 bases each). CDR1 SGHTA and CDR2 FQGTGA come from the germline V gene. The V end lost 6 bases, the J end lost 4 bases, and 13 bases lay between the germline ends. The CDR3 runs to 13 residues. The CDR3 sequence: CASSENEGYEQYF. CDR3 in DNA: TGTGCCAGCAGTGAAAATGAGGGGTACGAGCAGTACTTC.

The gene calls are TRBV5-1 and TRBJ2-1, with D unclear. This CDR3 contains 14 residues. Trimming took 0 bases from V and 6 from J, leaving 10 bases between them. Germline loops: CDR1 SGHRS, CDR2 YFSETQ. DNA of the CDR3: TGCGCCAGCAGCTTGGAACGACTTCTCAATGAGCAGTTCTTC. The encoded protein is CASSLERLLNEQFF.

CDR3 sequence (DNA): TGTGCCAGCAGTTTTGAGCCAGGGACCTACGAGCAGTACTTC. Encoded protein: CASSFEPGTYEQYF. The chain is built from TRBV27 and TRBJ2-7, with D perhaps matching TRBD1 (5 bases). The ends were cut back, 3 bases at V and 2 bases at J, with 11 bases in the middle. The CDR3 is 14 amino acids. Germline V gives CDR1 MNHEY, CDR2 SMNVEV (reference sequence).

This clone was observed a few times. The CDR3 DNA sequence: TGTGCCAGCAGCCCCAAACGGGGGGAGGATTCACCCCTCCACTTT. Encoded protein: CASSPKRGEDSPLHF. J is TRBJ1-6 and V is TRBV7-9, with D maybe TRBD1 (5 bases). This CDR3 has 15 amino acids. V was shortened by 5 bases and J by 8 bases, with 16 bases between the two germline ends. Germline-derived CDR1 and CDR2 are SEHNR and FQNEAQ (reference sequence).

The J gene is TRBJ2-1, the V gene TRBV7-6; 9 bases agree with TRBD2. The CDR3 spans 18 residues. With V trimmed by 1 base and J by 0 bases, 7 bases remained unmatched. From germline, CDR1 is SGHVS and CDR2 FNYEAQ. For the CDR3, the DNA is TGTGCCAGCAGCTTAGTATACGCGGGGGGGATCTCCTACAATGAGCAGTTCTTC. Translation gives CASSLVYAGGISYNEQFF. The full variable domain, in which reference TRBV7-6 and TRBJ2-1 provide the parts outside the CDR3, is GAGVSQSPRYKVTKRGQDVALRCDPISGHVSLYWYRQALGQGPEFLTYFNYEAQQDKSGLPNDRFSAERPEGSISTLTIQRTEQRDSAMYRCASSLVYAGGISYNEQFFGPGTRLTVL.

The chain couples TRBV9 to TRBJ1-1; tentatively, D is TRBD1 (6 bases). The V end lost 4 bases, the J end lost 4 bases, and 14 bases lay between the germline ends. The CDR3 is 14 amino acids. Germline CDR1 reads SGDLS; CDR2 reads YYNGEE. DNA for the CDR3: TGTGCCAGCAGCCCTACAGGGAGAGGCACTGAAGCTTTCTTT. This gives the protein CASSPTGRGTEAFF.

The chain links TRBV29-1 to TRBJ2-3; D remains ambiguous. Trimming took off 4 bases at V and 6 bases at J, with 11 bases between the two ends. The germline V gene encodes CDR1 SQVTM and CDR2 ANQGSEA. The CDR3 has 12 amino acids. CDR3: CSVAPLGDTQYF. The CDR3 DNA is TGCAGCGTTGCCCCCTTGGGGGATACGCAGTATTTT.

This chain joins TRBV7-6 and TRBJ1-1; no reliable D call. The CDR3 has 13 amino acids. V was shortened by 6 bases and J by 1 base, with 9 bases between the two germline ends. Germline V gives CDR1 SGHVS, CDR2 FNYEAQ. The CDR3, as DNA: TGTGCCAGCAGAAAACAGCCGAACACTGAAGCTTTCTTT. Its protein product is CASRKQPNTEAFF.